This is a list of T cell receptor beta chains from one sample in a study of human T cells and chemical hapten exposure. TCRdb processed the RACE reads anew with MiXCR; each CDR3 protein has one entry. The sample consists of 50,000 to 65,000 distinct CDR3 sequences, about 7% of them appearing once. Material: whole blood, obtained in connection with sensitization to the hapten diphenylcyclopropenone (DPC). Receptor source: a woman between 25 and 40 years old with alopecia areata. Some clones in this sample may be carry-over from other donors' samples. Both conserved end residues are part of each CDR3. The D gene is left open where the match is weak. Clone size, where shown, is once, few, many, or a class for clones that have expanded.

TRBJ2-3 | TRBV6-2/TRBV6-3 | TRBD2 | many | CASNPELAGSDTQYF | TGTGCCAGCAATCCTGAACTAGCGGGGTCAGATACGCAGTATTTT
TRBJ1-4 | TRBV19 | . | many | CASSPLGEHDEKLFF | TGTGCCAGTAGTCCCTTGGGGGAACACGATGAAAAACTGTTTTTT
TRBJ1-2 | TRBV20-1 | . | many | CSAREGVTYGYTF | TGCAGTGCTAGGGAGGGGGTGACCTATGGCTACACCTTC
TRBJ1-1 | TRBV2 | . | . | CASSTGIGTEAFF | TGTGCCAGCAGTACGGGGATTGGGACTGAAGCTTTCTTT
TRBJ1-1 | TRBV6-4 | . | few | CASSSREAEAFF | TGTGCCAGCAGCTCCAGAGAAGCTGAAGCTTTCTTT
TRBJ2-7 | TRBV7-9 | TRBD2 | . | CASSLAAGGPHEQYF | TGTGCCAGCAGCTTAGCGGCGGGAGGGCCCCACGAGCAGTACTTC
TRBJ1-2 | TRBV7-8 | TRBD1 | . | CASSLVYSRDRAYGYTF | TGTGCCAGCAGCTTAGTATACTCCCGGGACAGGGCCTATGGCTACACCTTC
TRBJ1-5 | TRBV12-3/TRBV12-4 | . | . | CASTQTDSYQPQHF | TGTGCCAGCACCCAGACGGACTCGTATCAGCCCCAGCATTTT
TRBJ1-6 | TRBV5-1 | . | . | CASSSRRGTDDSMNSPLHF | TGCGCCAGCAGCTCGAGGAGGGGGACCGACGATTCCATGAATTCACCCCTCCACTTT
TRBJ1-1 | TRBV29-1 | TRBD1 | many | CSVAGGTVNTEAFF | TGCAGCGTTGCCGGGGGGACAGTGAACACTGAAGCTTTCTTT
TRBJ1-1 | TRBV12-3/TRBV12-4 | . | many | CASSYQGLLKNTEAFF | TGTGCCAGCAGTTATCAGGGGTTGTTGAAAAACACTGAAGCTTTCTTT
TRBJ1-1 | TRBV30 | . | many | CAWNQGYDTEAFF | TGTGCCTGGAATCAGGGCTACGACACTGAAGCTTTCTTT
TRBJ1-6 | TRBV6-6 | . | many | CASSYDFINSPLHF | TGTGCCAGCAGTTACGATTTCATTAATTCACCCCTCCACTTT
TRBJ2-6 | TRBV14 | . | many | CASSQVGYGANVLTF | TGTGCCAGCAGCCAAGTCGGGTATGGGGCCAACGTCCTGACTTTC
TRBJ2-7 | TRBV6-1 | TRBD2 | many | CASSRLAGDGDEQYF | TGTGCCAGCAGCAGACTAGCGGGGGACGGAGACGAGCAGTACTTC
TRBJ1-1 | TRBV7-9 | . | . | CASSPIGRIEAFF | TGTGCCAGCAGCCCCATCGGACGGATTGAAGCTTTCTTT
TRBJ2-3 | TRBV2 | TRBD1 | many | CASSGQGDTDTQYF | TGTGCCAGCAGTGGGCAGGGGGACACAGATACGCAGTATTTT
TRBJ2-1 | TRBV20-1 | TRBD2 | many | CSARSGGSYNEQFF | TGCAGTGCTCGAAGCGGGGGGTCCTACAATGAGCAGTTCTTC
TRBJ2-6 | TRBV7-9 | TRBD1 | many | CASSPLGRGFTGANVLTF | TGTGCCAGCAGCCCCCTGGGCAGGGGGTTTACTGGGGCCAACGTCCTGACTTTC
TRBJ1-5 | TRBV20-1 | TRBD1 | . | CSASVTGGNQPQHF | TGCAGTGCTAGCGTGACAGGGGGCAATCAGCCCCAGCATTTT
TRBJ2-3 | TRBV7-9 | . | . | CASSSLTVATDTQYF | TGTGCCAGCAGCTCACTGACGGTTGCCACAGATACGCAGTATTTT
TRBJ1-1 | TRBV2 | . | few | CASSKGGVPEAFF | TGTGCCAGCAGTAAGGGAGGAGTCCCTGAAGCTTTCTTT
TRBJ1-2 | TRBV5-1 | . | few | CASSFEGRGVYGYTF | TGCGCCAGCAGCTTCGAGGGCAGGGGCGTCTATGGCTACACCTTC
TRBJ2-7 | TRBV7-2 | TRBD2 | many | CASSQASGYEQYF | TGTGCCAGCTCCCAGGCTAGCGGCTACGAGCAGTACTTC
TRBJ1-1 | TRBV7-6 | TRBD1 | . | CASSPTGGTTEAFF | TGTGCCAGCAGCCCGACAGGGGGGACCACTGAAGCTTTCTTT
TRBJ2-5 | TRBV12-3/TRBV12-4 | TRBD2 | many | CASNTGGEETQYF | TGTGCCAGCAACACGGGGGGGGAGGAGACCCAGTACTTC
TRBJ1-4 | TRBV6-1 | . | . | CASGRGDEKLFF | TGTGCCAGCGGAAGGGGGGATGAAAAACTGTTTTTT
TRBJ1-5 | TRBV20-1 | TRBD1 | many | CSARGTGDQPQHF | TGCAGTGCTAGGGGGACAGGGGATCAGCCCCAGCATTTT
TRBJ2-4 | TRBV5-1 | . | many | CASSYPRNLTRENIQYF | TGCGCCAGCAGCTACCCCAGGAATCTCACACGGGAAAACATTCAGTACTTC
TRBJ2-1 | TRBV7-7 | TRBD2 | . | CASSSTFPGLAFIDEQFF | TGTGCCAGCAGCTCTACCTTCCCGGGACTAGCGTTTATCGATGAGCAGTTCTTC
TRBJ1-2 | TRBV2 | . | . | CASSKTQGSIYGYTF | TGTGCCAGCAGTAAGACTCAGGGATCGATCTATGGCTACACCTTC
TRBJ2-7 | TRBV20-1 | . | many | CSAGSPGTGYEQYF | TGCAGTGCCGGGAGTCCCGGGACTGGCTACGAGCAGTACTTC
TRBJ1-2 | TRBV29-1 | . | . | CSVGGDHLTTYGYTF | TGCAGCGTTGGCGGGGACCACCTAACAACCTATGGCTACACCTTC
TRBJ1-1 | TRBV29-1 | . | many | CSVVKGWNTEAFF | TGCAGCGTTGTTAAGGGCTGGAACACTGAAGCTTTCTTT
TRBJ1-4 | TRBV2 | TRBD1 | many | CASSTDRGWEKLFF | TGTGCCAGCAGTACGGACAGGGGCTGGGAAAAACTGTTTTTT
TRBJ2-7 | TRBV2 | . | many | CASSEQAPSSYEQYF | TGTGCCAGCAGTGAACAGGCGCCAAGTTCCTACGAGCAGTACTTC
TRBJ1-5 | TRBV29-1 | . | many | CSAGSGLNQPQHF | TGCAGCGCTGGGTCCGGGTTGAATCAGCCCCAGCATTTT
TRBJ2-2 | TRBV7-2 | TRBD2 | many | CASSSGGAETGELFF | TGTGCCAGCAGCTCGGGGGGGGCCGAGACCGGGGAGCTGTTTTTT
TRBJ2-7 | TRBV5-6 | TRBD1 | many | CASSLGQVMYEQYF | TGTGCCAGCAGCCTGGGACAGGTCATGTACGAGCAGTACTTC
TRBJ2-7 | TRBV29-1 | . | many | CSVRYGRDQIYEQYF | TGCAGCGTTAGGTACGGGCGTGACCAAATCTACGAGCAGTACTTC
TRBJ2-7 | TRBV5-5 | TRBD1 | many | CASSSSQGVAYEQYF | TGTGCCAGCAGCTCGTCACAGGGGGTAGCCTACGAGCAGTACTTC
TRBJ2-2 | TRBV7-3 | TRBD2 | many | CASSLHRLTSGGDNTGELFF | TGTGCCAGCAGCTTACATCGTCTGACTAGCGGGGGGGACAACACCGGGGAGCTGTTTTTT